One sample yielded the 6 T cell receptor beta chains listed below, sequenced in a study of Ad26.COV2.S vaccination and SARS-CoV-2 variants (dated by TCRdb to about 2021). Libraries were prepared through the immunoSEQ multiplex PCR assay. This is the immuneACCESS table as TCRdb keeps it, with only in-frame sequences that have V and J called. A part of the clones is gone; compared with another copy, unresolved V genes explain less than half, and the rest is unexplained. Recorded for this sample are 350,000 to 500,000 clones; around 90% of them occurred a single time. The top ten clones comprise about 4.4% of the sample. The treatment or condition label of this sample denotes: around 19 received Ad26.COV2.S at low or high dose, single or two shots; roughly five received placebo; per-sample allocation not given. Repertoires of vaccine and placebo recipients were sequenced from samples taken on day 63 after the first injection.

The sample in question was peripheral blood, obtained in a trial of Ad26.COV2.S vaccine versus placebo. These receptors originate from a person between 18 and 60 years old who received the Ad26.COV2.S COVID-19 vaccine or a placebo.

This clone occurred once. This chain uses TRBV7-8 with TRBJ2-2; a possible D gene is TRBD2 (5 bases). Per the germline V gene, CDR1 is SGHVS and CDR2 is FQNEAQ. V lost 1 base to trimming and J lost 2 bases, with 11 bases between them. The CDR3 runs 16 residues. The CDR3 DNA reads as TGTGCCAGCAGCTTAGGCCTAGCAGCTAACACCGGGGAGCTGTTTTTT. Translating it yields CASSLGLAANTGELFF. The whole variable domain, remainder taken from reference TRBV7-8 and TRBJ2-2, is GAGVSQSPRYKVAKRGQDVALRCDPISGHVSLFWYQQALGQGPEFLTYFQNEAQLDKSGLPSDRFFAERPEGSVSTLKIQRTQQEDSAVYLCASSLGLAANTGELFFGEGSRLTVL.

The CDR3 DNA is TGTGCCAGCAGTCCCGGACTAGCGGGAATGGGGAATGAGCAGTTCTTC. This translates into CASSPGLAGMGNEQFF. This rearrangement joins TRBV28 to TRBJ2-1, with 12 positions matching TRBD2. CDR1 is MDHEN, CDR2 SYDVKM, per germline. V trimming: 5 bases; J trimming: 7 bases; junction bases outside the gene matches: 9. The length of the CDR3 is 16 residues. The full variable domain, its missing parts supplied by reference TRBV28 and TRBJ2-1, is DVKVTQSSRYLVKRTGEKVFLECVQDMDHENMFWYRQDPGLGLRLIYFSYDVKMKEKGDIPEGYSVSREKKERFSLILESASTNQTSMYLCASSPGLAGMGNEQFFGPGTRLTVL.

The rearrangement uses TRBV11-2 and TRBJ1-6; D possibly corresponds to TRBD1 (6 bases). V lost 1 base to trimming and J lost 4 bases, with 14 bases between them. Germline V gene lookup returns CDR1 SGHAT and CDR2 FQNNGV. The CDR3 totals 17 residues. CDR3 sequence: CASSLGGRGDYNSPLHF. The CDR3 coding sequence is TGTGCCAGCAGCTTAGGTGGGAGGGGGGATTATAATTCACCCCTCCACTTT. The variable domain in full, with the rest retrieved from reference TRBV11-2 and TRBJ1-6, is EAGVAQSPRYKIIEKRQSVAFWCNPISGHATLYWYQQILGQGPKLLIQFQNNGVVDDSQLPKDRFSAERLKGVDSTLKIQPAKLEDSAVYLCASSLGGRGDYNSPLHFGNGTRLTVT.

The CDR3 sequence: CSASSPSAFNEKLFF. CDR3 nucleotide sequence: TGCAGTGCTAGTTCCCCGTCTGCCTTCAATGAAAAACTGTTTTTT. The chain joins TRBV20-1 to TRBJ1-4; D remains unclear. The CDR3 spans 15 residues. Per the germline V gene, CDR1 is DFQATT and CDR2 is SNEGSKA (reference sequence). The V end was cut by 3 bases, the J end by 5 bases, with 16 bases between.

The chain recombines TRBV7-9 with TRBJ1-2; 8 positions match TRBD1. Unmatched junction bases numbered 6, after V lost 3 bases and J lost 6 bases. The CDR3 has 14 amino acids. Germline V gene sequence: CDR1 SEHNR, CDR2 FQNEAQ (reference sequence). In nucleotides, the CDR3 is TGTGCCAGCAGCTTTGACAGGGGAGGAGATGGCTACACCTTC. The encoded protein is CASSFDRGGDGYTF.

The chain links TRBV19 to TRBJ2-3; TRBD2 matches at 8 bases. This CDR3 is 16 amino acids long. V gave up 6 bases and J gave up 3 bases; unmatched junction bases: 11. CDR1 is LNHDA and CDR2 is SQIVND in the germline V gene (reference sequence). The CDR3 loop reads CASSLGSGSVTDTQYF. DNA for the CDR3: TGTGCCAGTAGCCTCGGCAGCGGGAGTGTAACAGATACGCAGTATTTT. The variable domain in full, with the rest retrieved from reference TRBV19 and TRBJ2-3, is DGGITQSPKYLFRKEGQNVTLSCEQNLNHDAMYWYRQDPGQGLRLIYYSQIVNDFQKGDIAEGYSVSREKKESFPLTVTSAQKNPTAFYLCASSLGSGSVTDTQYFGPGTRLTVL.